The 16 T cell receptor beta chains reported below all come from one sample, sequenced in a study of patients and donors after allogeneic stem cell transplantation. TCRdb fed the RT-PCR reads into MiXCR, producing one record per CDR3 protein. The data hold hundreds of thousands of distinct CDR3 sequences, with about a sixth observed a single time. The specimen sequenced was blood, either unsorted or a sorted T cell fraction (not recorded which). The receptors were sampled from a human donor who was either an allogeneic HSCT recipient or a stem cell or donor lymphocyte infusion donor (not recorded which). It is not recorded whose cells these are; they may come from a transplant donor.

This chain links TRBV5-1 with TRBJ2-7; D is possibly TRBD2 (5 bases). The CDR3 loop spans 13 amino acids. Germline lookup yields CDR1 SGHRS and CDR2 YFSETQ. The V gene lost 3 bases and the J gene lost 0 bases, with 7 bases spanning the gap. CDR3 protein: CASSWESSYEQYF. The CDR3 DNA sequence: TGCGCCAGCAGCTGGGAGAGCTCCTACGAGCAGTACTTC. The whole variable domain, remainder taken from reference TRBV5-1 and TRBJ2-7, is KAGVTQTPRYLIKTRGQQVTLSCSPISGHRSVSWYQQTPGQGLQFLFEYFSETQRNKGNFPGRFSGRQFSNSRSEMNVSTLELGDSALYLCASSWESSYEQYFGPGTRLTVT.

The table lists this clonotype with a few counts. The rearrangement uses TRBV4-2 and TRBJ1-6; a weak D match, TRBD1 (6 bases). There are 17 residues in the CDR3. V was pared by 1 base and J by 0 bases, with 10 bases between. The germline gives CDR1 LGHNA, CDR2 YNFKEQ. The CDR3 DNA is TGTGCCAGCAGCCAAGTAGGACAGAGCTCCTATAATTCACCCCTCCACTTT. Translating gives CASSQVGQSSYNSPLHF.

The V gene is TRBV7-3, the J gene TRBJ2-3; D gene unclear. V dropped 5 bases and J dropped 2 bases, with 11 bases sitting between them. CDR1 SGHTA and CDR2 FQGTGA come from the germline V gene. The CDR3 has 14 amino acids. The chain's CDR3 is CASSPRFHTDTQYF. The CDR3 DNA reads TGTGCCAGCAGCCCTCGGTTCCACACAGATACGCAGTATTTT.

This clonotype was counted only a few times. The chain uses TRBV10-3 and TRBJ1-1, with D unclear. The V end lost 3 bases, the J end lost 0 bases, and 8 bases lay between the germline ends. The CDR3 has 14 amino acids. Germline V gives CDR1 ENHRY, CDR2 SYGVKD. CDR3 in DNA: TGTGCCATCAGTGACGGAATCATGAACACTGAAGCTTTCTTT. As protein: CAISDGIMNTEAFF.

Ten or more counts support this clonotype. CDR3 loop: CASRGTGNTEAFF. CDR3 nucleotide sequence: TGTGCCAGCAGGGGGACAGGGAACACTGAAGCTTTCTTT. The J gene is TRBJ1-1, the V gene TRBV2, with 8 bases that match TRBD1. Germline V gene sequence: CDR1 SNHLY, CDR2 FYNNEI. The CDR3 extends over 13 amino acids. Trimming at V came to 6 bases and at J to 1 base, leaving 1 base not matched to a gene. Full variable domain (remainder filled in from reference TRBV2 and TRBJ1-1): EPEVTQTPSHQVTQMGQEVILRCVPISNHLYFYWYRQILGQKVEFLVSFYNNEISEKSEIFDDQFSVERPDGSNFTLKIRSTKLEDSAMYFCASRGTGNTEAFFGQGTRLTVV.

The sample holds a few counts of this clonotype. The chain recombines TRBV27 with TRBJ1-5; D not resolved. The CDR3 spans 12 residues. Germline loops: CDR1 MNHEY, CDR2 SMNVEV (reference sequence). Deletions cut 6 bases from V and 7 bases from J, with 10 bases between. The CDR3 region is CASSRVGQPQHF. CDR3 nucleotides: TGTGCCAGCAGCCGCGTAGGACAGCCCCAGCATTTT.

This clonotype has a single count. The V gene is TRBV6-1, the J gene TRBJ2-7; weak D call: TRBD1 (6 bases). Germline V gene data show CDR1 as MNHNS and CDR2 as SASEGT. The ends were cut back, 6 bases at V and 0 bases at J, with 15 bases in the middle. The length of the CDR3 is 15 residues. As DNA, the CDR3 is TGTGCCAGCAGCCACGCCACAGGGTCCTCCTACGAGCAGTACTTC. Protein product: CASSHATGSSYEQYF.

The V and J genes are TRBV3-1 and TRBJ2-2; 7 positions agree with TRBD1. This CDR3 is built from 16 residues. Trimming cost V 3 bases and J 0 bases; bases outside gene matches: 4. CDR1 is LGHDT and CDR2 is YNNKEL in the germline V gene (reference sequence). In nucleotides, the CDR3 is TGTGCCAGCAGCCATAACACAGGGGCGAACACCGGGGAGCTGTTTTTT. Protein sequence: CASSHNTGANTGELFF.

This chain connects TRBV18 to TRBJ2-7; D possibly corresponds to TRBD2 (5 bases). Per germline, CDR1 KGHSH and CDR2 LQKENI. The CDR3 sequence is 14 residues long. Trimming shortened V by 3 bases and J by 3 bases, and 12 bases separated the two germline ends. The CDR3 DNA is TGTGCCAGCTCACCCGCCTCCGGACTCTACGAGCAGTACTTC. It codes for CASSPASGLYEQYF. The entire variable domain, with the rest obtained from reference TRBV18 and TRBJ2-7, is as follows: NAGVMQNPRHLVRRRGQEARLRCSPMKGHSHVYWYRQLPEEGLKFMVYLQKENIIDESGMPKERFSAEFPKEGPSILRIQQVVRGDSAAYFCASSPASGLYEQYFGPGTRLTVT.

There are a few counts of this clonotype. The CDR3 loop reads CASSGQAGNTIYF. The DNA for the CDR3 is TGTGCCAGTAGCGGACAGGCTGGAAACACCATATATTTT. The rearrangement uses TRBV19 and TRBJ1-3; 7 bases are a match to TRBD1. Germline loops: CDR1 LNHDA, CDR2 SQIVND (reference sequence). Trimming at V came to 6 bases and at J to 2 bases, leaving 1 base not matched to a gene. CDR3 size: 13 residues. The complete variable domain, with remaining parts taken from reference TRBV19 and TRBJ1-3, reads DGGITQSPKYLFRKEGQNVTLSCEQNLNHDAMYWYRQDPGQGLRLIYYSQIVNDFQKGDIAEGYSVSREKKESFPLTVTSAQKNPTAFYLCASSGQAGNTIYFGEGSWLTVV.

This clonotype has a handful of counts. V usage is TRBV20-1 and J usage is TRBJ2-5; no clear D gene. The germline V and J ends were trimmed by 6 bases and 3 bases, with 5 bases remaining between them. CDR3 length equals 10 residues. In germline, CDR1 is DFQATT, CDR2 SNEGSKA (reference sequence). CDR3 residues: CSAFEETQYF. The CDR3 region has the DNA TGCAGTGCCTTCGAAGAGACCCAGTACTTC.

The V and J genes are TRBV6-2 or TRBV6-3 and TRBJ2-6, with 7 bases matching TRBD1. Germline CDR1 is MNHEY and CDR2 is SVGEGT. CDR3 length: 17 amino acids. V trimming: 5 bases; J trimming: 2 bases; junction bases outside the gene matches: 9. The CDR3 sequence: CASSLHRGGTGANVLTF. CDR3 DNA: TGTGCCAGCAGTCTGCACAGGGGTGGTACTGGGGCCAACGTCCTGACTTTC.

The chain is built from TRBV5-6 and TRBJ1-2; tentative D call: TRBD1 (6 bases). The V and J ends lost 0 bases and 1 base respectively, with 13 bases between them. This CDR3 region has 16 residues. The germline V gene encodes CDR1 SGHDT and CDR2 YYEEEE. The CDR3 DNA sequence: TGTGCCAGCAGCTTGGCCCAAGGGGGGATTAACTATGGCTACACCTTC. Translation gives CASSLAQGGINYGYTF.

This clonotype has ten or more counts. The chain carries TRBV7-2 and TRBJ2-7, with D possibly being TRBD1 or TRBD2 (5 bases each). This CDR3 has 13 amino acids. Germline values: CDR1 SGHTA, CDR2 FQGNSA. The V gene lost 6 bases and the J gene lost 2 bases, with 11 bases spanning the gap. CDR3 amino acids: CASRWGRTYEQYF. DNA of the CDR3: TGTGCCAGCAGGTGGGGACGGACCTACGAGCAGTACTTC.

The CDR3 protein is CASSSNPGSAGELFF. In DNA, the CDR3 is TGTGCCAGCAGCTCCAATCCAGGGTCGGCCGGGGAGCTGTTTTTT. The chain is built from TRBV7-9 and TRBJ2-2; D possibly corresponds to TRBD1 (5 bases). Between the trimmed V and J ends, which lost 4 bases and 6 bases, there was a span of 15 bases. CDR1 is SEHNR, CDR2 FQNEAQ, per germline (reference sequence). The CDR3 contains 15 residues.

The J gene is TRBJ2-7, the V gene TRBV11-2; possible D gene TRBD2, 6 bases. V gave up 5 bases and J gave up 1 base, with 24 bases separating them. In germline, CDR1 is SGHAT, CDR2 FQNNGV. The CDR3 consists of 18 residues. The CDR3 spells CASSPLKRATVTSYEQYF. Written as DNA, the CDR3 is TGTGCCAGCAGCCCCCTTAAGCGGGCCACAGTAACTTCCTACGAGCAGTACTTC.